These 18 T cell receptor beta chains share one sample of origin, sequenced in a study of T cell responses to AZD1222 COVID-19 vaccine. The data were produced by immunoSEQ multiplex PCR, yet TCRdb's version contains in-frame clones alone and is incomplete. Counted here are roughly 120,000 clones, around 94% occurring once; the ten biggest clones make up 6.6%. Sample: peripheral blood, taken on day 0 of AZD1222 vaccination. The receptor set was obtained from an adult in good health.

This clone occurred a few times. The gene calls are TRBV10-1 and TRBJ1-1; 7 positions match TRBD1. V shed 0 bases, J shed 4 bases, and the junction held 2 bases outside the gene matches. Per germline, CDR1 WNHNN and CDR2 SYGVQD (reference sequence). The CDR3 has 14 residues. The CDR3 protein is CASSESTGPTEAFF. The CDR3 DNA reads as TGCGCCAGCAGTGAGTCGACAGGGCCCACTGAAGCTTTCTTT.

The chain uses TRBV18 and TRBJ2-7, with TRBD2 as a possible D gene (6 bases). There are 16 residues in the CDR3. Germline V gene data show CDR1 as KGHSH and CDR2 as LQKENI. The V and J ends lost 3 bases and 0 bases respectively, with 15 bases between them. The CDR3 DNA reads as TGTGCCAGCTCACCCCAAGGTAGCGGAAGCTCCTACGAGCAGTACTTC. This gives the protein CASSPQGSGSSYEQYF.

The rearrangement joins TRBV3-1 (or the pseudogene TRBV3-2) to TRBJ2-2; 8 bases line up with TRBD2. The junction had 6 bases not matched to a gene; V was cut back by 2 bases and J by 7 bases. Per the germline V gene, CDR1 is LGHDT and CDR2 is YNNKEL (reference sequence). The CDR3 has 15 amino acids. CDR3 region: CASSQPGLVGGELFF. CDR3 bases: TGTGCCAGCAGCCAACCGGGACTAGTCGGCGGGGAGCTGTTTTTT.

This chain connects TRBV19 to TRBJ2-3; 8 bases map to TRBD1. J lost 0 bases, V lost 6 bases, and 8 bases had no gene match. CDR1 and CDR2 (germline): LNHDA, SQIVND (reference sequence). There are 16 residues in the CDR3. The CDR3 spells CASSHDRGSSTDTQYF. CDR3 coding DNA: TGTGCCAGTAGCCACGACAGGGGCTCTAGCACAGATACGCAGTATTTT.

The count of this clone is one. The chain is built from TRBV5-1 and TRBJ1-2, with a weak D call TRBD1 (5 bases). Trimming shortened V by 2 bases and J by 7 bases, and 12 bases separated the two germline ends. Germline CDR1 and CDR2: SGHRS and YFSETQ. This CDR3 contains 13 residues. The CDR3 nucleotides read TGCGCCAGCAGCTTAGAGGGGAACGGTGGCTACACCTTC. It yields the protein CASSLEGNGGYTF.

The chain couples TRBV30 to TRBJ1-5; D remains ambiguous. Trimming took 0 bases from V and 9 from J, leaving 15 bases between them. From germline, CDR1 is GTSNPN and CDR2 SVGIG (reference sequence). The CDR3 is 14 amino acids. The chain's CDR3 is CAWSVGRYRAPQHF. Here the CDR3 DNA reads TGTGCCTGGAGTGTAGGGAGGTACCGGGCGCCCCAGCATTTT.

CDR3 region: CASSYGHEGLAFF. The CDR3 bases are TGTGCCAGCAGTTACGGACACGAGGGGTTAGCTTTCTTT. V usage is TRBV6-5 and J usage is TRBJ1-1; maybe TRBD1 (5 bases). Germline CDR1 reads MNHEY; CDR2 reads SVGAGI. The CDR3 runs to 13 residues. V gave up 2 bases and J gave up 10 bases, with 14 bases separating them.

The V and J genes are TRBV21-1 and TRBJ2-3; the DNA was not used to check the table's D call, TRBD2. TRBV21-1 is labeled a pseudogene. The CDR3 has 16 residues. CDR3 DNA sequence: TGTGCCAGCAGCCCATTTAGCGGCCGAGACACAGATACGCAGTATTTT. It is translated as CASSPFSGRDTDTQYF.

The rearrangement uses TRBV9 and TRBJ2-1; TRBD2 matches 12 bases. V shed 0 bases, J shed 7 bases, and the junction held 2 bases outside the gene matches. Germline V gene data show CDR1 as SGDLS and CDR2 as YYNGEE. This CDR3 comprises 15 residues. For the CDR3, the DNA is TGTGCCAGCAGCGTAGTAGGGACTAGCGGGAATGAGCAGTTCTTC. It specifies CASSVVGTSGNEQFF.

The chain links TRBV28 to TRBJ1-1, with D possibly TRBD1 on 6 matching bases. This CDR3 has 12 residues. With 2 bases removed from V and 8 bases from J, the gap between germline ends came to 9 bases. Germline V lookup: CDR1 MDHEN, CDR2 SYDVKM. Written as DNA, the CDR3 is TGTGCCAGCAGTTTACTTGGACAGGAAGCTTTCTTT. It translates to CASSLLGQEAFF.

As DNA, the CDR3 is TGTGCCAGCTCACCGCAGACAGGGGATATGGGCACAGATACGCAGTATTTT. This sequence encodes CASSPQTGDMGTDTQYF. The chain uses TRBV18 and TRBJ2-3; 8 nucleotides match TRBD1. V shed 3 bases, J shed 1 base, and the junction held 9 bases outside the gene matches. The CDR3 is 17 amino acids. Looked up from germline, CDR1 is KGHSH and CDR2 is LQKENI.

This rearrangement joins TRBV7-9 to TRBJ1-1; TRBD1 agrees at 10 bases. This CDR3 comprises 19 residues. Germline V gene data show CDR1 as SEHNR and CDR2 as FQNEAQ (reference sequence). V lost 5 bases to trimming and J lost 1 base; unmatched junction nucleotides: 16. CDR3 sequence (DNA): TGTGCCAGCAGCATTGGGGACAGGGGATTTACTTGGGGGAACACTGAAGCTTTCTTT. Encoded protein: CASSIGDRGFTWGNTEAFF.

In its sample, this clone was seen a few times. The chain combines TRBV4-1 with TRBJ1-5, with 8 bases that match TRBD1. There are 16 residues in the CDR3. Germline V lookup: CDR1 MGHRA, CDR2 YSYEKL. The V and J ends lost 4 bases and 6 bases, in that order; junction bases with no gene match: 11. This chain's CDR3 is CASSPAGQGTIQPQHF. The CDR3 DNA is TGCGCCAGCAGCCCCGCCGGACAGGGCACGATTCAGCCCCAGCATTTT.

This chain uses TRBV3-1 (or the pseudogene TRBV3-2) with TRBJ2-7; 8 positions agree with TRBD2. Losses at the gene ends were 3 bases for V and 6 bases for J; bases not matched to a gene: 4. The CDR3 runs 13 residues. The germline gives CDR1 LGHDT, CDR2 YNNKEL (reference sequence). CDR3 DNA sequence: TGTGCCAGCAGCCAGGCTACTAGCGGCGAGCAGTACTTC. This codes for CASSQATSGEQYF.

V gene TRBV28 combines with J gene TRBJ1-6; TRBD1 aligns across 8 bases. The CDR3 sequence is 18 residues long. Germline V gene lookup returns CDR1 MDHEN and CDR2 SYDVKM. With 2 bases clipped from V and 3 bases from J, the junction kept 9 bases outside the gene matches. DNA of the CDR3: TGTGCCAGCAGTTTACGACAGGGGCTAATTAACTATAATTCACCCCTCCACTTT. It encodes CASSLRQGLINYNSPLHF.

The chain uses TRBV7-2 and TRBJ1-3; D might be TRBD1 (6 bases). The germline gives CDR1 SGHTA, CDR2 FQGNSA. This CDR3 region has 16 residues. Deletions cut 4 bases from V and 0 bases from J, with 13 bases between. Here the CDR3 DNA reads TGTGCCAGCAGCTCGAGACGCAGGGGCTCTGGAAACACCATATATTTT. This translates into CASSSRRRGSGNTIYF.

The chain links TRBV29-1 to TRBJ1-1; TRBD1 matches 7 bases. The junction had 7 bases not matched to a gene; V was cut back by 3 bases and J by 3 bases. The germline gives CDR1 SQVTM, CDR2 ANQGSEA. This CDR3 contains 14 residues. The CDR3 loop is CSVEPTGQYTEAFF. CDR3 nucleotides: TGCAGCGTTGAGCCGACAGGGCAATACACTGAAGCTTTCTTT.

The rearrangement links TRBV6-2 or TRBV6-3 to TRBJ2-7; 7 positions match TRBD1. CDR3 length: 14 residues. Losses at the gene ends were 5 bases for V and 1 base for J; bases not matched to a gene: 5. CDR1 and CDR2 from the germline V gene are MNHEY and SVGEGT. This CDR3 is CASSLTGRSYEQYF. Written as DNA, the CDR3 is TGTGCCAGCAGTCTGACAGGGCGGTCCTACGAGCAGTACTTC.